This T cell receptor (beta chain) stems from a study of human T cells and chemical hapten exposure (dated by TCRdb to about 2021). About the investigation overall: For sensitization, 2% DPC in acetone was applied to a 2 cm by 2 cm area of upper inner arm skin. The patient cohort, mostly female, included alopecia areata with under or over 50% scalp involvement, alopecia totalis and alopecia universalis. Patch tests used Finn chambers with 0.01% DPC on the upper back, scored after 6 days by International Contact Dermatitis Research Group standards. Peripheral blood TCR repertoire changes were tracked in vivo in alopecia patients during primary and secondary sensitization to the hapten diphenylcyclopropenone (DPC). About 29 alopecia patients gave blood for TCR sequencing at one to four time points (pre-sensitization, 2, 6 and 24 weeks). Throughout the study period of 20 to 25 weeks, patients also received therapeutic DPC doses to the scalp every week. Blood samples were taken from patients before sensitization (week 0) and at 2, 6 and about 24 weeks after DPC sensitization. Libraries were combined into a pool for sequencing, and differences in TCR yield between samples came mainly from small differences in library volumes within the pool.

Receptors were amplified or captured by RACE. The sample was run on a NextSeq 500. Library preparation attached unique molecular identifiers to individual cDNA molecules for quantitative, reproducible TCR counting. From each blood RNA sample, both TCR alpha and TCR beta chains were sequenced. The source study handled its data this way. The median number of TCRs per sample was roughly 100,000, ranging from roughly 23,224 to 690,600. The Decombinator software suite was used to annotate V, J and CDR3 in the TCR reads. For PS versus PT1 abundance plots, all samples were subsampled to the same number of TCRs (28,000). TCRs were defined as expanded if absent before sensitization and observed at least eight times at the 2-week time point. TCRdb passed the public sequencing reads through fastp at Q25 and MiXCR, retaining productive beta sequences. Rows with a matching CDR3 protein are joined into one entry that keeps the most common DNA and genes. Clone size and V and J calls follow TCRdb, not the original study. The sample profile shows tens of thousands of distinct CDR3 sequences; 8% to 10% of them were found once. Around 3.9% of the sample is held by the ten biggest clonotypes.

Details on this clonotype: What this receptor recognizes is not known. No much larger clone exists at a distance of one base, and base qualities are not known.

Results the study describes overall, beyond this receptor: No change with DPC sensitization was found in the number of TCRs above 1 in 1000 frequency, and no evidence of global repertoire structure alterations was found. Compared with pre-sensitization or healthy control sets, expanded TCRs formed significantly more large CDR3 similarity clusters, which is consistent with antigen-driven responses. After repeated subsampling, changes were observed in the strength of the expansion versus patch-test correlation and in the threshold at which the correlation became significant. Because all patients had alopecia, a presumed autoimmune disease, the immune response of the patients might differ from that of healthy individuals. A positive correlation was found between the number of PT1 expanded TCRs and patch test score, with significance reached at thresholds 8, 16 and 32 but not 4.

The sample's time point label, in plain terms: pre-sensitization, week 0. Explained via the paper, the treatment or condition label denotes: therapeutic diphenylcyclopropenone sensitization with weekly scalp DPC. At every patch-test visit, the blood draw took place before the patch test was put on. Eligible patients were aged 18 to 70, diagnosed with alopecia, deemed suitable for DPC therapy, and excluded if pregnant. Total RNA was extracted from unfractionated whole blood that had been collected in Tempus Blood RNA tubes. This sequence originates from a woman aged 40 to 50 with alopecia areata. Some clones in this sample may be carry-over from other donors' samples. Sequenced material: whole blood, taken in connection with sensitization to the hapten diphenylcyclopropenone (DPC).

The CDR3 in this case is CASSLNGPSNYGYTF. In nucleotides, the sequence is TGTGCCAGCAGTTTAAACGGGCCGTCTAACTATGGCTACACCTTC. In this chain, TRBV27 is recombined with TRBJ1-2; no D gene call is confident. Reading the germline V gene (reference sequence) gives CDR1 MNHEY and CDR2 SMNVEV. The CDR3 numbers 15 residues from cysteine through phenylalanine. Only the CDR3 part of the read is kept: 45 bases, read in frame from the first base. At the junction V is shortened by 2 bases and J by 0 bases, with 10 bases in between.